This TCR beta chain was identified during a study of blood T cell repertoires in COVID-19 (dated by TCRdb to about 2020). Some background on the complete study: The collaborator samples originated in the United States, Italy and Spain and spanned the acute and convalescent phases of COVID-19. The material from the prospective study consisted of cDNA or gDNA derived from T cells, B-cell-depleted T cells, or PBMCs. Where available, HLA class I and class II types were taken from metadata supplied by the sample provider and were not determined by assay-based typing. Subjects who had been exposed to COVID-19, were actively infected with it, or had recovered from it provided the deeply sampled blood TCRbeta repertoires that made up the dataset. A de-identified subject ID, COVID-19 status, age in years and sex were almost always included in the sample metadata. Samples came from the ongoing ImmuneRACE study (first 160 participants) plus 1,254 subjects from 6 global collaborators. The repertoires were made available in a free public database intended to serve as a resource for research on the immune response to SARS-CoV-2.

The study at large found these results: Clinical and demographic metadata were provided uncurated, with the amount varying by source and participant.

CDR1 is given as MNHNS and CDR2 as SASEGT, both from the germline V gene. After removal of 3 bases from V and 1 base from J, the junction retains 6 bases not matched to a gene. Including cysteine and phenylalanine, the CDR3 has 16 amino acids. The CDR3 DNA has 48 bases and is translated from base 1. Details on this clone: It lacks a known antigen. No per-base quality is available; no much larger clone lies one base away.

TCRbeta CDR3 regions were amplified from genomic DNA using the immunoSEQ Assay, a bias-controlled multiplex PCR. In the source study's methods: The number of nucleated cells in each sample was estimated by amplification of reference gene primers within the assay. To quantify the absolute abundance of each unique TCRbeta CDR3 rearrangement, sequence reads were collapsed and filtered. For each sample, productive Simpson clonality was calculated as the square root of Simpson's diversity index across productive rearrangements. TCRdb re-hosts the immuneACCESS table, in-frame sequences only. Its copies lack some clones; in the studies checked, an unresolved V gene accounts for under half of them, and the cause for the rest is not known. V, J and clone size derive from that table, while D and trimming were established from the DNA sequence. The sample table records about 110,000 clones; roughly 84% of these occur just once. The ten largest clones represent roughly 4.6% of the sample.

The collaborating institutions used their own protocols to collect whole blood in K2EDTA tubes. Collaborator samples were shipped for TCRbeta analysis as frozen whole blood, isolated PBMCs, or DNA extracted from either sample type. The source material was peripheral blood. Recombination linked TRBV6-1 to TRBJ1-2; 9 bases in between match TRBD1. The TCR comes from a human donor in a cohort sampled during active COVID-19. The CDR3 protein: CASSEFTGGLNYGYTF. The nucleotides are TGTGCCAGCAGTGAGTTTACAGGGGGCCTTAACTATGGCTACACCTTC.